A selection of T cell receptor beta chains follows, all from one sample in a study of T cell repertoires in cytomegalovirus infection. Via MiXCR, TCRdb re-called the reads, giving one row per CDR3 protein. Of about 150,000 distinct CDR3 sequences in the sample, 20% to 25% were seen once. The sequenced material came from PBMCs. The receptors come from a human donor in good health (CMV status not recorded). Some clones in this sample may be carry-over from other donors' samples. Each CDR3 is given with its conserved first and last residue. A D gene is named only where the DNA matches it firmly. Some rows mark clone size as missing; the rest say once, few, many or name a class of expanded clone.

D gene	clone size	V gene	J gene	CDR3 protein	CDR3 DNA
.	.	TRBV28	TRBJ2-7	CASNPLGSYEQYF	TGTGCCAGCAACCCTCTGGGCAGCTACGAGCAGTACTTC
.	few	TRBV6-2/TRBV6-3	TRBJ2-5	CASSYPQETQYF	TGTGCCAGCAGTTACCCCCAAGAGACCCAGTACTTC
.	.	TRBV7-6	TRBJ1-1	CASSFFGENTEAFF	TGTGCCAGCAGCTTTTTCGGGGAGAACACTGAAGCTTTCTTT
.	many	TRBV9	TRBJ1-4	CASSVEGSTNEKLFF	TGTGCCAGCAGCGTAGAAGGCAGCACTAATGAAAAACTGTTTTTT
TRBD1	few	TRBV11-2	TRBJ1-4	CASSRDRREKLFF	TGTGCCAGCAGCCGGGACAGGAGGGAAAAACTGTTTTTT
.	few	TRBV2	TRBJ2-1	CASSVPMGEQFF	TGTGCCAGCAGCGTCCCGATGGGTGAGCAGTTCTTC
.	few	TRBV5-1	TRBJ2-2	CASSLVSITGELFF	TGCGCCAGCAGCTTGGTATCAATCACCGGGGAGCTGTTTTTT
TRBD1	.	TRBV28	TRBJ2-1	CDSSLSGQGVDEKFF	TGTGACAGCAGTTTATCCGGACAGGGTGTGGATGAGAAGTTCTTC
TRBD2	.	TRBV28	TRBJ2-5	CASSPRLAGGRETQYF	TGTGCCAGCAGTCCCCGACTAGCGGGGGGTCGGGAGACCCAGTACTTC
.	many	TRBV12-3/TRBV12-4	TRBJ1-2	CASSVLRDPTGYTF	TGTGCCAGCAGTGTACTCAGGGATCCTACTGGCTACACCTTC
.	.	TRBV12-3/TRBV12-4	TRBJ1-2	CASSLSAPGGSRYGYTF	TGTGCCAGCAGTTTGAGCGCCCCGGGGGGGTCCCGCTATGGCTACACCTTC
.	.	TRBV7-9	TRBJ2-7	CASSPGLYEQYF	TGTGCCAGCAGCCCGGGACTGTACGAGCAGTACTTC
TRBD2	once	TRBV28	TRBJ2-2	CASSSKLPGLAGFTGELFF	TGTGCCAGCAGTTCAAAACTTCCGGGACTAGCGGGGTTCACCGGGGAGCTGTTTTTT
TRBD2	.	TRBV6-2/TRBV6-3	TRBJ2-1	CASSPGLAGVKIF	TGTGCCAGCAGCCCGGGACTAGCGGGAGTAAAGATCTTC
.	few	TRBV7-2	TRBJ2-7	CASSSRYMLEQYF	TGTGCCAGCAGCTCCCGCTACATGCTCGAGCAGTACTTC
TRBD1	.	TRBV20-1	TRBJ1-2	CSARTGGGYTF	TGCAGTGCGCGGACAGGGGGCGGCTACACCTTC
TRBD1	.	TRBV6-4	TRBJ2-1	CASSDSTGGLQFF	TGTGCCAGCAGTGACTCCACAGGGGGCTTGCAGTTCTTC
TRBD1	many	TRBV7-2	TRBJ1-2	CASSPRQGNGYTF	TGTGCCAGCAGCCCACGACAGGGGAATGGCTACACCTTC
.	few	TRBV7-2	TRBJ2-5	CASSLVALSQETQYF	TGTGCCAGCAGCTTAGTTGCCCTCAGTCAAGAGACCCAGTACTTC
.	.	TRBV7-9	TRBJ2-5	CASSPRLQETQYF	TGTGCCAGCAGCCCGCGGCTCCAAGAGACCCAGTACTTC
TRBD1	few	TRBV28	TRBJ2-7	CASSFSRWDRGSQQYF	TGTGCCAGCAGTTTTTCGAGATGGGACAGGGGGAGTCAGCAGTACTTC
.	many	TRBV7-2	TRBJ1-2	CASSATPGSFVITF	TGTGCCAGCAGCGCTACACCAGGGAGCTTTGTGATCACCTTC
.	few	TRBV25-1	TRBJ1-1	CASSDRMNTEAFF	TGTGCCAGCAGTGATCGTATGAACACTGAAGCTTTCTTT
.	.	TRBV19	TRBJ2-2	CASTPSEVTGELFF	TGTGCCAGTACCCCTAGCGAGGTCACCGGGGAGCTGTTTTTT
.	.	TRBV28	TRBJ2-1	CASSLRGNNEQFF	TGTGCCAGCAGTTTAAGGGGGAACAATGAGCAGTTCTTC
TRBD1	many	TRBV7-9	TRBJ2-7	CASSFAGTGGSALSYEQYF	TGTGCCAGCAGCTTCGCAGGGACAGGGGGCAGCGCGCTTTCCTACGAGCAGTACTTC
TRBD2	few	TRBV7-6	TRBJ2-5	CASSLTSGGHRGETQYF	TGTGCCAGCAGCTTAACTAGCGGGGGGCATAGGGGAGAGACCCAGTACTTC
.	.	TRBV5-1	TRBJ2-2	CASSFGVSGELFF	TGCGCCAGCAGCTTCGGGGTTTCCGGGGAGCTGTTTTTT
.	.	TRBV18	TRBJ2-5	CASSPLPGGKETQYF	TGTGCCAGCTCACCACTCCCGGGGGGCAAAGAGACCCAGTACTTC
.	.	TRBV28	TRBJ1-5	CASSSPTSGRGLDRGQPQHF	TGTGCCAGCAGTTCCCCGACATCAGGCAGAGGGTTGGATCGTGGTCAGCCCCAGCATTTT
.	many	TRBV7-8	TRBJ2-2	CASSLVPGATGELFF	TGTGCCAGCAGCTTAGTCCCGGGGGCCACCGGGGAGCTGTTTTTT
.	few	TRBV28	TRBJ2-1	CASSSLLNEQFF	TGTGCCAGCAGTTCCCTACTCAATGAGCAGTTCTTC
TRBD2	many	TRBV7-8	TRBJ2-7	CASSPSGRVEQYF	TGTGCCAGCAGCCCTAGCGGGAGGGTCGAGCAGTACTTC
TRBD2	.	TRBV5-1	TRBJ2-1	CASSSGLAGGAWQFF	TGCGCCAGCAGCTCGGGACTAGCGGGAGGTGCATGGCAGTTCTTC
.	.	TRBV6-1	TRBJ1-6	CASRNSNSPLHF	TGTGCCAGCAGAAACAGTAATTCACCCCTCCACTTT
.	.	TRBV5-1	TRBJ1-1	CASKEANTEAFF	TGCGCCTCAAAGGAGGCGAACACTGAAGCTTTCTTT
.	.	TRBV20-1	TRBJ2-7	CSASKGGLFSYEQYF	TGCAGTGCGAGTAAGGGGGGACTCTTCTCCTACGAGCAGTACTTC
.	.	TRBV7-8	TRBJ2-3	CASSHYSGGTSDTQYF	TGTGCCAGCAGTCATTACTCAGGGGGGACCTCAGATACGCAGTATTTT
TRBD1	few	TRBV9	TRBJ1-2	CASSASDRPDYGYTF	TGTGCCAGCAGCGCTTCGGACAGGCCAGACTATGGCTACACCTTC
.	.	TRBV12-3/TRBV12-4	TRBJ1-2	CASSFNYGYTF	TGTGCCAGCAGTTTTAACTATGGCTACACCTTC
.	few	TRBV7-9	TRBJ1-1	CASSLWEGLNTEAFF	TGTGCCAGCAGCTTATGGGAAGGACTGAACACTGAAGCTTTCTTT
TRBD1	.	TRBV30	TRBJ2-7	CAWSVTGERLF	TGTGCCTGGAGTGTGACAGGGGAACGACTCTTC
.	many	TRBV7-3	TRBJ1-1	CASSLTQGSTEAFF	TGTGCCAGCAGCTTGACTCAGGGGAGCACTGAAGCTTTCTTT
.	many	TRBV18	TRBJ2-1	CASSPGGTDEQFF	TGTGCCAGCTCACCAGGGGGGACGGATGAGCAGTTCTTC
TRBD1	.	TRBV27	TRBJ2-7	CASRMTGVDVYEQYF	TGTGCCAGCAGGATGACAGGGGTCGATGTCTACGAGCAGTACTTC
TRBD1	many	TRBV19	TRBJ2-6	CASMDRTSGANVLTF	TGTGCCAGTATGGACAGGACATCTGGGGCCAACGTCCTGACTTTC
.	.	TRBV28	TRBJ2-1	CASSSGLNEQFF	TGTGCCAGCAGTTCTGGACTAAATGAGCAGTTCTTC
.	few	TRBV20-1	TRBJ1-2	CSAAGTHNGYTF	TGCAGTGCGGCCGGGACACATAACGGCTACACCTTC
TRBD1	few	TRBV28	TRBJ1-5	CASSRDSNSNQPQHF	TGTGCCAGCAGCCGGGACAGTAATAGCAATCAGCCCCAGCATTTT
.	.	TRBV30	TRBJ2-7	CAWRDYSYEQYF	TGTGCCTGGAGGGACTACTCCTACGAGCAGTACTTC
.	.	TRBV4-1	TRBJ1-3	CASSQDPMGGSGNTIYF	TGCGCCAGCAGCCAAGACCCGATGGGGGGGTCTGGAAACACCATATATTTT
TRBD1	few	TRBV7-2	TRBJ2-1	CASSSTGGIYNEQFF	TGTGCCAGCAGCTCCACAGGGGGTATATACAATGAGCAGTTCTTC
.	.	TRBV7-9	TRBJ2-3	CASRVQVGDTQYF	TGTGCCAGCAGGGTCCAGGTGGGAGATACGCAGTATTTT
TRBD2	few	TRBV15	TRBJ2-1	CATSRAASGVAVHEQFF	TGTGCCACCAGCAGAGCCGCTAGCGGGGTGGCGGTGCATGAGCAGTTCTTC
TRBD2	many	TRBV2	TRBJ2-1	CASGGLASNNEQFF	TGTGCCAGCGGCGGACTAGCGTCGAACAATGAGCAGTTCTTC